This T cell receptor (beta chain) was sequenced during a study of T cell responses to AZD1222 COVID-19 vaccine (dated by TCRdb to the early 2020s). Notes on the research overall: AZD1222 recipients whose second dose came at about 4 weeks and those whose second dose came at about 12 weeks were combined into one group, since spike-specific TCR depth and breadth did not differ between the two schedules. Trial participants were enrolled into age subgroups of 18-55, 56-69 and 70-plus years, which contained 148, 28 and 57 TCR-sequenced participants, respectively. A total of more than 230 trial participants underwent TCR sequencing, of whom around 210 had received two doses of AZD1222 and roughly 26 had received two doses of the MenACWY control vaccine.

The CDR3 regions of human TCRbeta chains were analyzed by immunosequencing. On the authors' methods: Repertoire TCRs were matched against a reference library of SARS-CoV-2-specific TCRs generated with the MIRA antigen-specificity platform. Breadth was defined as the fraction of unique TCRs that were SARS-CoV-2-associated, and depth was defined as the fraction of total T cells that were SARS-CoV-2-associated. Using the MIRA data, each spike-specific TCR was assigned both to the spike region to which the TCR was reactive and to a CD4 or CD8 class. Log10-transformed breadth and depth values were compared by one-way ANOVA with Sidak's multiple comparisons tests. This immuneACCESS table, as held by TCRdb, lists in-frame sequences with V and J called but not all clones. Of the missing ones, under half trace to an unresolved V gene in checked studies; the others have no known cause. The V and J calls and clone size are taken from that table; D and trimming were inferred from the DNA. The sample contains around 160,000 clones, around 94% of them found a single time. The top ten constitute about 0.6% of the sample.

V is clipped by 7 bases and J by 10 bases, and the sequence between their germline boundaries is 8 bases long. The CDR3 has 10 amino acids, counting the end cysteine and phenylalanine. The read is trimmed to its CDR3 DNA, 30 bases read in frame from base 1. CDR1 LNHDA and CDR2 SQIVND are derived from the germline V gene (reference sequence). Comment on this clone: What this receptor recognizes is not known. No much larger clone is present one base from it, and per-base qualities are unavailable.

Reading the label with the study, this specimen's time point is: baseline before first vaccination. Vaccinee samples came from UK trials COV001 and COV002, including a single-blind randomized controlled phase 2/3 trial of AZD1222 (ChAdOx1 nCoV-19) in healthy adults. For TCRbeta chain sequencing, PBMC samples from trial participants were taken at day 0 and at day 28 after the second dose. Broad study findings and their caveats: In the small 56-69-year group, the increase in depth fell short of significance, most likely because of low power. Participants were mostly white British and included more females than males, and it was suggested by the authors that clonal diversity may have been underestimated. Nearly half of unique spike-specific TCRs reportedly recognized epitopes outside regions mutated in the B.1.351 and B.1.1.7 variants. CD4 TCRs associated with the vaccine covered the entire spike protein, and the dominant responses were in regions 160-218 and 743-854. A significant rise in spike-specific TCR breadth and depth was observed after two AZD1222 doses relative to day 0 and relative to MenACWY recipients. Because no day 14 peak-response samples were available, the repertoires could be characterized only after the peak T cell response. Conclusions about previously exposed vaccinees are limited, since just six AZD1222 recipients were seropositive for SARS-CoV-2 at baseline.

Sequences were derived from peripheral blood, sampled on day 0 of AZD1222 vaccination. The sequence came from an adult in good health. The rearrangement combines TRBV19 with TRBJ2-1; no confident D gene assignment can be made. The CDR3 loop reads CASKVGEQFF. The base sequence is TGTGCCAGTAAGGTGGGAGAGCAGTTCTTC.